These 15 T cell receptor beta chains share one sample of origin, sequenced in a study of blood T cells in healthy people across ages. The authors ran a second PCR of 7 to 11 cycles using a sample-barcoded 5' primer and a J-beta primer mix. MiXCR, applied by TCRdb to the 5' RACE reads, yields one record per CDR3 protein. This table has 700,000 to 900,000 distinct CDR3 sequences, roughly 24% appearing once. These data were likewise used in another study, on T cells of mothers and their children.

The sequenced material came from blood. Receptors originate from a boy aged 5-17 years in good health.

This clonotype has a handful of counts. V is TRBV6-5 and J is TRBJ2-2, with 7 bases aligning to TRBD1. J gave up 3 bases and V 2 bases, and 3 bases lay outside the gene matches. Germline V gene lookup returns CDR1 MNHEY and CDR2 SVGAGI. This CDR3 comprises 15 residues. CDR3 protein: CASSYGQGDTGELFF. The CDR3 region has the DNA TGTGCCAGCAGTTACGGGCAGGGGGACACCGGGGAGCTGTTTTTT.

This chain uses TRBV5-1 with TRBJ2-7; 11 nucleotides align to TRBD1. The ends lost 7 bases at V and 6 bases at J; junction bases unmatched: 9. The germline V gene has CDR1 SGHRS and CDR2 YFSETQ. CDR3 length: 14 residues. The CDR3 DNA reads TGCGCCAGCTTCCCGGGACAGGGGGATTCCGAGCAGTACTTC. It codes for CASFPGQGDSEQYF.

This chain connects TRBV19 to TRBJ2-4; maybe TRBD1 (6 bases). The CDR3 runs to 15 residues. CDR1 and CDR2 from the germline V gene are LNHDA and SQIVND (reference sequence). The V and J ends lost 3 bases and 0 bases respectively, with 9 bases between them. CDR3 in amino acids: CASSIRGVAKNIQYF. CDR3 in DNA: TGTGCCAGTAGTATCAGGGGAGTAGCCAAAAACATTCAGTACTTC.

V usage is TRBV7-3 and J usage is TRBJ1-1; D may be TRBD1 (6 bases). This CDR3 region has 14 residues. The V and J ends lost 5 bases and 5 bases respectively, with 15 bases between them. Per germline, CDR1 SGHTA and CDR2 FQGTGA. The DNA for the CDR3 is TGTGCCAGCAGCCCAGCCAGGCAGGGGACTGAAGCTTTCTTT. Its translation is CASSPARQGTEAFF.

The chain links TRBV10-3 to TRBJ2-3, with 7 bases lining up with TRBD2. The germline V gene has CDR1 ENHRY and CDR2 SYGVKD. V lost 2 bases and J lost 6; bases outside the gene matches: 14. This CDR3 region has 17 residues. The CDR3 DNA reads as TGTGCCATCAGTGAGCGGCAGCGGGGCACCCTCTTCGATACGCAGTATTTT. It encodes CAISERQRGTLFDTQYF.

This clonotype was seen a few times. The chain couples TRBV10-3 to TRBJ2-5; 7 nucleotides agree with TRBD1. The trim removed 11 bases at V and 1 base at J, leaving 7 bases unmatched. Germline CDR1 is ENHRY and CDR2 is SYGVKD. CDR3 length: 13 amino acids. In nucleotides, the CDR3 is TGTGCCGCACAGGGGATCAGCCAAGAGACCCAGTACTTC. This sequence encodes CAAQGISQETQYF.

This clonotype was detected only a few times. This chain uses TRBV3-1 with TRBJ1-1, with unresolved D. Germline V gene data show CDR1 as LGHDT and CDR2 as YNNKEL (reference sequence). Trimming removed 0 bases at V and 14 bases at J, with 10 bases between. The CDR3 runs to 11 residues. CDR3 amino acids: CASSQDPVAFF. For the CDR3, the DNA is TGTGCCAGCAGCCAAGATCCGGTAGCCTTCTTT.

The CDR3 region has the DNA TGTGCCAGCAGCGCCCGGACTTATCGGGATACGCAGTATTTT. It is translated as CASSARTYRDTQYF. The gene calls are TRBV11-2 and TRBJ2-3, with a weak D call TRBD2 (5 bases). Germline-derived CDR1 and CDR2 are SGHAT and FQNNGV. V was cut by 5 bases and J by 6 bases, with 15 bases left in between. There are 14 residues in the CDR3.

Note on this clonotype: At one of its ends the junction is not consistent with the germline gene, which may arise from a read error. The V call is TRBV7-7, the J call TRBJ2-7; weak D call: TRBD1 (5 bases). The CDR3 is 15 residues long. Germline lookup yields CDR1 SSHAT and CDR2 FNYEAQ (reference sequence). For the CDR3, the DNA is TGTGCTAGCAGCTTAGGGGCAGGGTCTAGGAATGAGAAGTTCTTC. Amino acid sequence: CASSLGAGSRNEKFF.

J is TRBJ2-7 and V is TRBV28, with D unresolved. Germline CDR1 and CDR2: MDHEN and SYDVKM. The CDR3 is 15 amino acids. Trimming stripped 5 bases from V and 0 bases from J, with 14 bases between. CDR3 residues: CASSGRYASSYEQYF. The CDR3 DNA reads as TGTGCCAGCAGTGGACGTTACGCGAGCTCCTACGAGCAGTACTTC. The full variable domain, its missing parts supplied by reference TRBV28 and TRBJ2-7, is DVKVTQSSRYLVKRTGEKVFLECVQDMDHENMFWYRQDPGLGLRLIYFSYDVKMKEKGDIPEGYSVSREKKERFSLILESASTNQTSMYLCASSGRYASSYEQYFGPGTRLTVT.

J is TRBJ1-1 and V is TRBV5-6, with TRBD1 identical over 7 bases. V gave up 4 bases and J gave up 1 base; unmatched junction bases: 10. Per germline, CDR1 SGHDT and CDR2 YYEEEE. The length of the CDR3 is 16 residues. In DNA form, the CDR3 reads TGTGCCAGCAGCCAAACAAAACGGGACAGGAACACTGAAGCTTTCTTT. Protein: CASSQTKRDRNTEAFF.

This clonotype was counted between two and nine times. The chain employs TRBV27 and TRBJ1-1, with D perhaps matching TRBD1 (5 bases). Germline loops: CDR1 MNHEY, CDR2 SMNVEV (reference sequence). CDR3 size: 15 residues. V lost 5 bases to trimming and J lost 11 bases, with 24 bases between them. The CDR3 sequence is CASSHLFRDPLAAFF. CDR3 bases: TGTGCCAGCAGTCATCTTTTCCGGGACCCACTGGCCGCTTTCTTT.

The chain recombines TRBV5-6 with TRBJ1-1; D gene unclear. Germline lookup yields CDR1 SGHDT and CDR2 YYEEEE. The CDR3 covers 15 residues. Deletions cut 4 bases from V and 0 bases from J, with 13 bases between. In nucleotides, the CDR3 is TGTGCCAGCAGCAGTACCCCCAGAATGAACACTGAAGCTTTCTTT. Translating it yields CASSSTPRMNTEAFF.

The chain couples TRBV27 to TRBJ1-3, with D perhaps TRBD1 (5 bases). Trimming pared 7 bases from V and 2 bases from J, leaving 12 bases between. Germline loops: CDR1 MNHEY, CDR2 SMNVEV (reference sequence). This CDR3 region has 14 residues. CDR3 DNA: TGTGCCAGCACCTTGGGGGGACCTGGAAACACCATATATTTT. Its protein is CASTLGGPGNTIYF.

This clonotype was detected only a few times. The chain has TRBV12-3 or TRBV12-4 and TRBJ1-1; D remains unclear. The CDR3 runs to 13 residues. Trimming stripped 3 bases from V and 5 bases from J, with 10 bases between. This chain's CDR3 is CASSFGVVTEAFF. The CDR3 nucleotides are TGTGCCAGCAGTTTTGGGGTGGTGACTGAAGCTTTCTTT.